This TCR beta chain was captured in a study of blood T cell repertoires in COVID-19. Study background: Samples representing acute and convalescent COVID-19 were sourced from the United States, Italy and Spain. T cells, B-cell-depleted T cells, or PBMCs provided the cDNA or gDNA that served as material.

Original analysis: Reference gene primer amplification yielded estimated nucleated cell counts. Sequenced by immunoSEQ multiplex PCR; TCRdb stores in-frame clones only, minus some. The D gene and trimming were derived from the DNA, and the V and J assignments and clone size from that table. The repertoire holds about 100,000 clones, with 70% to 90% as singletons. V lost 2 bases, J lost 8 bases, and 5 bases stayed unmatched. Germline V gene sequence: CDR1 SNHLY, CDR2 FYNNEI. This CDR3 contains 14 residues. This TCR came from a woman aged 55-70 years with acute or convalescent COVID-19. The chain uses TRBV2 and TRBJ1-4; 7 nucleotides align to TRBD1. Sample: peripheral blood. CDR3 sequence: CASSERGRWEKLFF. CDR3 bases: TGTGCCAGCAGTGAAAGGGGGCGCTGGGAAAAACTGTTTTTT.